This T cell receptor (beta chain) is from a study of blood T cells in healthy people across ages. In regard to this clonotype: Germline is not matched at one junction end, which may reflect a read error.

For the second PCR, which ran for roughly 7 to 11 cycles, a sample-barcoded 5' primer and a J-beta primer mix were used. Each cDNA molecule was tagged by a template-switch adaptor that had 12 random nucleotides. TCRdb re-analysed the 5' RACE reads in MiXCR, keeping a single row per CDR3 protein. The sample has under 750,000 distinct CDR3 sequences; around 50% are singletons. Germline lookup yields CDR1 SGHAT and CDR2 FQNNGV. This CDR3 has 13 residues. Healthy Caucasians from Russia aged about 6 to 90 served as donors. Each sample yielded at least 6 micrograms of PBMC total RNA. The chain combines TRBV11-2 with TRBJ1-2; D gene uncertain. The sample taken for sequencing was blood. This clonotype was sampled from a man older than 75 in good health. The CDR3 DNA sequence: TGTGCCAGCAGCCTAGAGAGCTTCTATGGCTACACCTTC. Translated: CASSLESFYGYTF.